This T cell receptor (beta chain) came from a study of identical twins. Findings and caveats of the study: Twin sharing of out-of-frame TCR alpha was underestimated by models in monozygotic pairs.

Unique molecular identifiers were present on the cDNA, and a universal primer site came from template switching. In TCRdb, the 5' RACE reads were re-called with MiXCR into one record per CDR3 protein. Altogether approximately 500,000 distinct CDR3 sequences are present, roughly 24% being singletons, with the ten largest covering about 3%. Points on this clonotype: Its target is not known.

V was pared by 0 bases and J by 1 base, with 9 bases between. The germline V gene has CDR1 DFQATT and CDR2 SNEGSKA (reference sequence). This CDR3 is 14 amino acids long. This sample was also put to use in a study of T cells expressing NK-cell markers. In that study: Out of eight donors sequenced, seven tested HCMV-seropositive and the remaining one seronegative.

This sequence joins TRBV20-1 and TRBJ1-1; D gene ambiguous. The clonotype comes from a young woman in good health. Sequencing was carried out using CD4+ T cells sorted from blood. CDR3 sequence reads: CSARDGRANTEAFF. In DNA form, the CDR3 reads TGCAGTGCTAGAGACGGCAGAGCGAACACTGAAGCTTTCTTT.